This T cell receptor beta chain emerged from a study of PD-L1 blockade in urothelial cancer. Study information: Patients, treated from 2014 onward, received atezolizumab 1,200 mg intravenously every 3 weeks. About 85% of the roughly 29 patients were men who had bladder-origin urothelial cancer.

What went into each PCR as a spike was synthetic TCR analog templates. The assay was immunoSEQ multiplex PCR, and TCRdb's table has in-frame clones only and misses some. In the table there are 90,000 to 120,000 clones, around 85% of which are singletons. This CDR3 region has 15 residues. V lost 3 bases to trimming and J lost 2 bases, with 12 bases between them. Germline V lookup: CDR1 SNHLY, CDR2 FYNNEI. Patients each gave 1 to 8 samples, pretreatment and on-treatment. The chain links TRBV2 to TRBJ2-3, with D perhaps TRBD1 (7 bases). The source of this sequence is a man over 45 with urothelial cancer. The sequencing here drew on PBMCs, taken around atezolizumab (anti-PD-L1) treatment. CDR3 DNA: TGTGCCAGCAGTGAGCCAGGGGGGTTCACAGATACGCAGTATTTT. Protein: CASSEPGGFTDTQYF. Complete variable domain (other parts from reference TRBV2 and TRBJ2-3): EPEVTQTPSHQVTQMGQEVILRCVPISNHLYFYWYRQILGQKVEFLVSFYNNEISEKSEIFDDQFSVERPDGSNFTLKIRSTKLEDSAMYFCASSEPGGFTDTQYFGPGTRLTVL.